A single sample is the source of the 25 T cell receptor beta chains below, sequenced in a study of blood T cell repertoires in COVID-19. Generated by immunoSEQ multiplex PCR, the TCRdb table keeps only in-frame clones and is missing some. The data show about 82,000 clones, approximately 79% seen once. The sample comprised peripheral blood. These receptors originate from a human donor with acute or convalescent COVID-19. The donor label of this sample is uncertain.

The chain couples TRBV5-1 to TRBJ1-1, with D possibly matching TRBD1 (5 bases). Germline V lookup: CDR1 SGHRS, CDR2 YFSETQ. The ends were cut back, 4 bases at V and 2 bases at J, with 15 bases in the middle. The CDR3 sequence is 15 residues long. CDR3 sequence reads: CASSPPLGGNTEAFF. Here the CDR3 DNA reads TGCGCCAGCAGCCCGCCGTTGGGGGGTAACACTGAAGCTTTCTTT.

CDR3 in amino acids: CASGRWPYEQYF. CDR3 nucleotides: TGTGCCAGCGGTCGCTGGCCCTACGAGCAGTACTTC. The genes are TRBV28 and TRBJ2-7; D is unclear. Germline V gene data show CDR1 as MDHEN and CDR2 as SYDVKM. This CDR3 is built from 12 residues. Deletions cut 8 bases from V and 2 bases from J, with 10 bases between.

The chain carries TRBV5-6 and TRBJ1-2; 9 nucleotides agree with TRBD1. Germline loops: CDR1 SGHDT, CDR2 YYEEEE. The CDR3 extends over 15 amino acids. Trimming removed 4 bases from V and 4 bases from J; junction bases left unmatched: 8. The CDR3 DNA sequence: TGTGCCAGCAGCCGGGAGACAGGGGGTAGCTATGGCTACACCTTC. This codes for CASSRETGGSYGYTF.

The rearrangement links TRBV7-2 to TRBJ2-1, with a possible D match to TRBD2 (5 bases). The CDR3 consists of 16 residues. Per germline, CDR1 SGHTA and CDR2 FQGNSA. V was cut by 1 base and J by 5 bases, with 15 bases left in between. CDR3 loop: CASSLGHVGVHNEQFF. CDR3 sequence (DNA): TGTGCCAGCAGCTTAGGTCACGTCGGGGTACACAATGAGCAGTTCTTC.

This clone was counted a single time. The chain links TRBV3-1 (or the pseudogene TRBV3-2) to TRBJ2-1, with 9 positions matching TRBD2. This CDR3 is built from 16 residues. Unmatched junction bases numbered 8, after V lost 0 bases and J lost 8 bases. CDR1 and CDR2 from the germline V gene are LGHDT and YNNKEL (reference sequence). The CDR3 reads CASSQDRVGGRDEQFF. In DNA form, the CDR3 reads TGTGCCAGCAGCCAAGATAGAGTGGGCGGGAGGGATGAGCAGTTCTTC.

The chain carries TRBV21-1 and TRBJ2-7; the table names TRBD1, a call not compared with the DNA. TRBV21-1 is reported as a pseudogene. This CDR3 has 14 amino acids. The CDR3 region has the DNA TGTGCCAGCAGCATAGAACAGGGGGTTGGAGAGCAGTACTTC. The encoded protein is CASSIEQGVGEQYF.

This clone was counted only a few times. This rearrangement joins TRBV5-6 to TRBJ2-7; the match to TRBD1 covers 7 bases. Germline values: CDR1 SGHDT, CDR2 YYEEEE. Trimming cost V 1 base and J 2 bases; bases outside gene matches: 6. This CDR3 spans 15 amino acids. CDR3 region: CASSLRGQKAYEQYF. As DNA, the CDR3 is TGTGCCAGCAGCTTGAGGGGACAGAAGGCCTACGAGCAGTACTTC.

In this sample, this clone turned up a few times. This rearrangement joins TRBV5-6 to TRBJ2-1, with D hard to call. Germline loops: CDR1 SGHDT, CDR2 YYEEEE. The CDR3 length is 13 residues. V was clipped by 5 bases and J by 10 bases, with 16 bases between them. The CDR3 protein is CASRPRSDGEQFF. The CDR3 region has the DNA TGTGCCAGCAGACCGCGGAGCGACGGGGAGCAGTTCTTC.

The chain uses TRBV10-3 and TRBJ1-1, with TRBD1 matching over 8 bases. CDR1 and CDR2 from the germline V gene are ENHRY and SYGVKD. V was pared by 3 bases and J by 5 bases, with 5 bases of the junction left unmatched. This CDR3 has 14 amino acids. The CDR3 reads CAISERQGWTEAFF. CDR3 nucleotide sequence: TGTGCCATCAGTGAAAGACAGGGGTGGACTGAAGCTTTCTTT.

Only a few counts were recorded for this clone. The rearrangement joins TRBV6-5 to TRBJ1-1, with 8 bases fitting TRBD1. This CDR3 has 14 residues. Germline V lookup: CDR1 MNHEY, CDR2 SVGAGI. With 6 bases clipped from V and 5 bases from J, the junction kept 8 bases outside the gene matches. This CDR3 is CASRRQGSRTEAFF. In DNA form, the CDR3 reads TGTGCCAGCAGAAGACAGGGGAGTCGTACTGAAGCTTTCTTT.

The table lists this clone with a few counts. The CDR3: CASTPGQGDNQPQHF. The DNA of the CDR3 is TGTGCCAGTACCCCCGGACAGGGTGACAATCAGCCCCAGCATTTT. The chain has TRBV7-9 and TRBJ1-5, with 8 bases that match TRBD1. This CDR3 is built from 15 residues. Germline V CDR1 and CDR2: SEHNR, FQNEAQ (reference sequence). V lost 9 bases and J lost 3; bases outside the gene matches: 10.

The rearrangement joins TRBV30 to TRBJ1-4; tentative D call: TRBD1 (6 bases). Germline V gives CDR1 GTSNPN, CDR2 SVGIG (reference sequence). V lost 0 bases and J lost 7, with 12 bases in between. There are 14 residues in the CDR3. CDR3 bases: TGTGCCTGGAGTGTACGTTCAGGGGTTGAAAAACTGTTTTTT. Its protein product is CAWSVRSGVEKLFF.

The chain employs TRBV24-1 and TRBJ1-1, with 7 bases identical to TRBD1. Trimming cost V 2 bases and J 5 bases; bases outside gene matches: 1. This CDR3 is built from 13 residues. Germline V gives CDR1 KGHDR, CDR2 SFDVKD. CDR3 sequence (DNA): TGTGCCACCAGTGATTCGACAGGGACTGAAGCTTTCTTT. This translates into CATSDSTGTEAFF.

V is TRBV27 and J is TRBJ2-1, with D perhaps TRBD2 (5 bases). CDR1 and CDR2 from the germline V gene are MNHEY and SMNVEV (reference sequence). This CDR3 has 12 amino acids. The V end was cut by 6 bases, the J end by 7 bases, with 10 bases between. In DNA form, the CDR3 reads TGTGCCAGCAGCTGGGGAGAGAATGAGCAGTTCTTC. Residues: CASSWGENEQFF.

Ten or more counts support this clone. This rearrangement joins TRBV7-3 to TRBJ2-1; D ambiguous. The CDR3 runs 13 residues. The V gene's germline CDR1 is SGHTA and CDR2 FQGTGA. The V and J ends lost 2 bases and 4 bases respectively, with 6 bases between them. This CDR3 reads CASSLGRYNEQFF. The CDR3 nucleotides are TGTGCCAGCAGCTTAGGCAGGTACAATGAGCAGTTCTTC.

The genes are TRBV10-2 and TRBJ2-7, with unresolved D. V was clipped by 5 bases and J by 6 bases, with 11 bases between them. There are 12 residues in the CDR3. Germline-derived CDR1 and CDR2 are WSHSY and SAAADI. The CDR3 bases are TGCGCCAGCAGTCCGTCAACGGGCGAGCAGTACGTC. Amino acids: CASSPSTGEQYV.

This clone was observed a single time. The chain links TRBV4-1 to TRBJ1-5; D perhaps matches TRBD1 (5 bases). Looked up from germline, CDR1 is MGHRA and CDR2 is YSYEKL. The CDR3 is made up of 16 amino acids. Trimming took 0 bases from V and 3 from J, leaving 12 bases between them. The DNA of the CDR3 is TGCGCCAGCAGCCAAGATGGGGCAGGCTTCAATCAGCCCCAGCATTTT. Protein product: CASSQDGAGFNQPQHF.

The chain is built from TRBV6-2 or TRBV6-3 and TRBJ2-7, with 8 positions matching TRBD2. Germline V lookup: CDR1 MNHEY, CDR2 SVGEGT. Losses at the gene ends were 4 bases for V and 5 bases for J; bases not matched to a gene: 19. This CDR3 is built from 18 residues. CDR3 nucleotide sequence: TGTGCCAGCAGTTGGATAGCGGGACGCTTTTCGAACAAGAACGAGCAGTACTTC. Amino acid sequence: CASSWIAGRFSNKNEQYF.

The chain is built from TRBV5-1 and TRBJ2-2; the D gene is possibly TRBD2 (6 bases). The V gene's germline CDR1 is SGHRS and CDR2 YFSETQ. V was trimmed by 2 bases and J by 1 base, leaving 9 bases between them. CDR3 size: 15 residues. CDR3 protein: CASSFGGKNTGELFF. The CDR3 DNA reads TGCGCCAGCAGCTTCGGAGGGAAGAACACCGGGGAGCTGTTTTTT.

The chain is built from TRBV11-2 and TRBJ2-7, with D possibly TRBD2 on 6 matching bases. The CDR3 runs to 16 residues. V was shortened by 1 base and J by 4 bases, with 17 bases between the two germline ends. Germline values: CDR1 SGHAT, CDR2 FQNNGV. The CDR3, as DNA: TGTGCCAGCAGCTTAGCAGCGGGCGGACCGCTGTACGAGCAGTACTTC. This gives the protein CASSLAAGGPLYEQYF. The variable domain in full, with the rest retrieved from reference TRBV11-2 and TRBJ2-7, is EAGVAQSPRYKIIEKRQSVAFWCNPISGHATLYWYQQILGQGPKLLIQFQNNGVVDDSQLPKDRFSAERLKGVDSTLKIQPAKLEDSAVYLCASSLAAGGPLYEQYFGPGTRLTVT.

CDR3 sequence: CASSLSTTDTQYF. For the CDR3, the DNA is TGTGCCAGCAGTTTGAGTACCACAGATACGCAGTATTTT. This chain links TRBV12-3 or TRBV12-4 with TRBJ2-3; D unclear. This CDR3 is 13 amino acids long. With 3 bases removed from V and 2 bases from J, the gap between germline ends came to 6 bases.

The sample holds a few counts of this clone. The genes are TRBV27 and TRBJ1-6, with 8 bases that match TRBD1. The trim removed 2 bases at V and 0 bases at J, leaving 0 bases unmatched. This CDR3 has 16 amino acids. Per germline, CDR1 MNHEY and CDR2 SMNVEV (reference sequence). In DNA form, the CDR3 reads TGTGCCAGCAGTTTAGGACAGGGCTCCTATAATTCACCCCTCCACTTT. This gives the protein CASSLGQGSYNSPLHF.

The chain has TRBV6-6 and TRBJ1-4; TRBD1 is a possible D gene (6 bases). CDR3 length: 16 amino acids. The V and J ends lost 5 bases and 0 bases respectively, with 13 bases between them. Germline assignment: CDR1 MNHNY and CDR2 SVGAGI (reference sequence). CDR3 DNA sequence: TGTGCCAGCAGTGGACCCTCAGGGGCAACTAATGAAAAACTGTTTTTT. It is translated as CASSGPSGATNEKLFF.

The chain carries TRBV6-6 and TRBJ2-7; the D gene is possibly TRBD1 (6 bases). The CDR3 has 13 amino acids. The germline V gene has CDR1 MNHNY and CDR2 SVGAGI (reference sequence). Deletions cut 0 bases from V and 6 bases from J, with 9 bases between. CDR3 region: CASSYSKDSEQYV. The CDR3 DNA reads TGTGCCAGCAGTTACTCGAAGGACAGCGAGCAGTACGTC.

The gene calls are TRBV6-2 or TRBV6-3 and TRBJ2-3; 11 nucleotides line up with TRBD1. CDR1 is MNHEY and CDR2 is SVGEGT in the germline V gene. The CDR3 is 15 residues long. The V gene end was trimmed by 5 bases and the J gene end by 3 bases; junction bases not matched to a gene: 4. The CDR3 coding sequence is TGTGCCAGCAGTGACGGACAGGGGGCGACAGATACGCAGTATTTT. This gives the protein CASSDGQGATDTQYF.